This is a list of T cell receptor beta chains from one sample in a study of blood T cell repertoires in COVID-19. Sequencing used immunoSEQ multiplex PCR; TCRdb keeps in-frame clones, though not all of them. The sample lists about 270,000 clones; 80% to 95% were seen once. The material sequenced was peripheral blood. Receptors were obtained from a person aged 18 to 29 with COVID-19, enrolled during active disease. Each CDR3 is given with its conserved first and last residue. Fields, in order: D gene, clone size, V gene, J gene, CDR3 DNA, CDR3 protein. D genes are given only for firm matches. Clone size is not always given. Where it is, it says once, few, many or a class for expanded clones.

>-|-|TRBV4-2|TRBJ2-5
TGTGCCAGCAGCCAAGATGGCCCGGGACACGGGGAGACCCAGTACTTC
CASSQDGPGHGETQYF
>TRBD1|-|TRBV6-5|TRBJ2-7
TGTGCCAGCAGTTACGGGACAGAGGGCAACGAGCAGTACTTC
CASSYGTEGNEQYF
>TRBD1|once|TRBV5-1|TRBJ2-5
TGCGCCAGCAGGTCCCGGGACAGCTATCAAGAGACCCAGTACTTC
CASRSRDSYQETQYF
>TRBD1|-|TRBV15|TRBJ1-5
TGTGCCACCAGCAGAGCTCCGGGACAGGGGCGCAATCAGCCCCAGCATTTT
CATSRAPGQGRNQPQHF
>-|-|TRBV11-2|TRBJ2-7
TGTGCCAGCAGCTTTGGAGCGGTATCCTACGAGCAGTACTTC
CASSFGAVSYEQYF
>-|once|TRBV5-1|TRBJ2-1
TGCGCCAGCAGCTTGGCCGGTAATGGAGGGAATGAGCAGTTCTTC
CASSLAGNGGNEQFF
>TRBD2|-|TRBV7-9|TRBJ2-7
TGTGCCAGCAGCTTAGTAGGGCTAGCGGGTGGCTACGAGCAGTACTTC
CASSLVGLAGGYEQYF
>TRBD2|-|TRBV2|TRBJ2-7
TGTGCCGCTACGGGGGGACCGCAACCCTCCTACGAGCAGTACTTC
CAATGGPQPSYEQYF
>TRBD2|once|TRBV29-1|TRBJ2-1
TGCAGCGTGGAAAGTCTCCCGGGACTAGCGGGTTCCCTGAGCTCCTACAATGAGCAGTTCTTC
CSVESLPGLAGSLSSYNEQFF
>-|-|TRBV6-6|TRBJ1-1
TGTGCCAGCTCTAACACTGAAGCTTTCTTT
CASSNTEAFF
>-|-|TRBV5-6|TRBJ1-1
TGTGCCTCACAGGGTTGGGGCACTGAAGCTTTCTTT
CASQGWGTEAFF
>TRBD1|-|TRBV5-6|TRBJ1-2
TGTGCCAGCAGCTTGGCCGGGACAGGGGCCCCCTATGGCTACACCTTC
CASSLAGTGAPYGYTF
>TRBD1|-|TRBV6-5|TRBJ2-7
TGTGCCAGCAGACCACAGGGGGCTTCCTACGAGCAGTACTTC
CASRPQGASYEQYF
>-|-|TRBV9|TRBJ2-1
TGTGCCAGCAGCGTAAGCCGGGGTGAGCAGTTCTTC
CASSVSRGEQFF
>TRBD1|-|TRBV14|TRBJ2-2
TGTGCCAGCAGCCAGGACAGGGGTAACACCGGGGAGCTGTTTTTT
CASSQDRGNTGELFF
>TRBD1|-|TRBV30|TRBJ1-2
TGTGCCTGGAGTGGCTCGACAGGGGTAAACTATGGCTACACCTTC
CAWSGSTGVNYGYTF
>TRBD2|-|TRBV11-2|TRBJ2-5
TGTGCCAGCAGCGTTGGGACTAGCGGACAAGAGACCCAGTACTTC
CASSVGTSGQETQYF
>-|-|TRBV1|TRBJ1-2
TGCACCAGCAGCCCGGGGTTTAACTATGGCTACACCTTC
CTSSPGFNYGYTF
>-|-|TRBV4-1|TRBJ1-1
TGCGCCAGCAGCCAAGAAAGGGGTGCGAACACTGAAGCTTTCTTT
CASSQERGANTEAFF
>TRBD1|-|TRBV9|TRBJ2-6
TGTGCCAGCAGCATTCCATGGACAGGGGACTTCTCTGGGGCCAACGTCCTGACTTTC
CASSIPWTGDFSGANVLTF
>TRBD1|-|TRBV14|TRBJ2-1
TGTGCCAGCAGCCATGGGACAGGGTTTCGTGAGCAGTTCTTC
CASSHGTGFREQFF
>-|-|TRBV13|TRBJ1-2
TGTGCCAGCAGCTTAGGAGCGGGGGTCGTCACCTTC
CASSLGAGVVTF
>TRBD1|few|TRBV28|TRBJ1-5
TGTGCCAGCAGGCCAGTCCAGGGGGGCAGGAATCAGCCCCAGCATTTT
CASRPVQGGRNQPQHF
>-|-|TRBV7-3|TRBJ2-7
TGTGCCAGCAGCTTAATTGGCGACAGTCACGAGCAGTACTTC
CASSLIGDSHEQYF
>TRBD1|-|TRBV5-1|TRBJ2-7
TGCGCCAGCAGCTTGGGACAGGGGATAAGCTACGAGCAGTACTTC
CASSLGQGISYEQYF
>-|-|TRBV6-5|TRBJ2-7
TGTGCCAGCAGGGCCGGTGTGGGCAAGCGGGCCCAGTACTTC
CASRAGVGKRAQYF
>TRBD2|-|TRBV7-2|TRBJ2-7
TGTGCCAGCAGCTGGACGGGACTAGCGGCCTACGAGCAGTACTTC
CASSWTGLAAYEQYF
>-|-|TRBV12-3/TRBV12-4|TRBJ1-2
TGTGCCAGCAGTTTGTACATTGCCTATGGCTACACCTTC
CASSLYIAYGYTF
>TRBD1|once|TRBV12-5|TRBJ2-3
TGTGCTAGTGGTTTGGATACAGGGGGCGGAGATACGCAGTATTTT
CASGLDTGGGDTQYF
>-|-|TRBV19|TRBJ1-2
TGTGCCAGTAGTATTGTGACAGGAGACTATGGCTACACCTTC
CASSIVTGDYGYTF
>-|few|TRBV6-5|TRBJ1-1
TGTGCCAGCAGAAAGGACTGGCGGGACACTGAAGCTTTCTTT
CASRKDWRDTEAFF
>-|-|TRBV12-3/TRBV12-4|TRBJ2-3
TGTGCCAGCAGTTTCGGTGATACGCAGTATTTT
CASSFGDTQYF
>-|-|TRBV10-3|TRBJ2-3
TGTGCCATCAGTGAGGGAGTTGGCGGGGACACAGATACGCAGTATTTT
CAISEGVGGDTDTQYF
>TRBD1|-|TRBV28|TRBJ2-7
TGTGCCAGCAGGATCGGACAGGGATACGAGCAGTACTTC
CASRIGQGYEQYF
>-|-|TRBV4-1|TRBJ1-1
TGCGCCAGCAGCCTTGAGACCTGGGGGACTGTTACTGAAGCTTTCTTT
CASSLETWGTVTEAFF
>-|-|TRBV3-1/TRBV3-2|TRBJ2-5
TGTGCCAGCAGCCAAGCTTATGGAACTGGACTGGCCCAGTACTTC
CASSQAYGTGLAQYF
>-|-|TRBV5-6|TRBJ1-3
TGTGCCAGCAGCTTTACAGGGTCTGGAAACACCATATATTTT
CASSFTGSGNTIYF
>-|-|TRBV4-1|TRBJ1-1
TGCGCCAGCAGCCAAGGCCAGGGTGGGCAGAACACTGAAGCTTTCTTT
CASSQGQGGQNTEAFF
>-|-|TRBV6-6|TRBJ2-6
TGTGCCAGCAGTTACGACACCTCTGGGGCCAACGTCCTGACTTTC
CASSYDTSGANVLTF
>-|-|TRBV5-1|TRBJ2-2
TGCGCCAGCAGCCTATCTCCCGCCGCCGGGGAGCTGTTTTTT
CASSLSPAAGELFF
>TRBD2|-|TRBV5-6|TRBJ2-1
TGTGCCAGCAGCAAGACTAGCGTCTACAATGAGCAGTTCTTC
CASSKTSVYNEQFF
>TRBD1|few|TRBV11-2|TRBJ1-1
TGTGCCAGCAGCTTAGGACAGGGGAACACTGAAGCTTTCTTT
CASSLGQGNTEAFF
>TRBD1|-|TRBV6-1|TRBJ1-4
TGTGCCAGCAGTGAGACAGGGCTTAATGAAAAACTGTTTTTT
CASSETGLNEKLFF
>TRBD1|-|TRBV15|TRBJ2-5
TGTGCCACCAGCATGGGACAGGTTAAGGAGACCCAGTACTTC
CATSMGQVKETQYF
>-|-|TRBV5-1|TRBJ1-3
TGCGCCAGCAGCTCCGGACATAACTCTGGAAACACCATATATTTT
CASSSGHNSGNTIYF
>-|once|TRBV11-2|TRBJ1-4
TGTGCCAGCAGCGCGGGGGGGGAAGGTGAAAAACTGTTTTTT
CASSAGGEGEKLFF
>TRBD2|-|TRBV7-9|TRBJ2-7
TGTGCCAGCAGCGGACATAGCGGGAGCACCTACGAGCAGTACTTC
CASSGHSGSTYEQYF
>TRBD1|-|TRBV7-9|TRBJ1-4
TGTGCCAGCAGCTCGACAGGGTGGTTGTCTAATGAAAAACTGTTTTTT
CASSSTGWLSNEKLFF
>-|many|TRBV2|TRBJ1-3
TGTGCCAGCACGAACAGAAGGGCAGGGGCTGGAAACACCATATATTTT
CASTNRRAGAGNTIYF
>-|once|TRBV18|TRBJ2-5
TGTGCCAGCTCACCCCCGGGGCAAGAGACCCAGTACTTC
CASSPPGQETQYF
>-|once|TRBV6-2/TRBV6-3|TRBJ2-3
TGTGCCAGCAGTTACACTCAGGGGACAGATACGCAGTATTTT
CASSYTQGTDTQYF
>TRBD2|-|TRBV10-3|TRBJ2-1
TGTGCCATCATTAGGACTAGCGGGGGAACCCCCCGATACAATGAGCAGTTCTTC
CAIIRTSGGTPRYNEQFF